A selection of T cell receptor beta chains follows, all from one sample in a study of blood T cell repertoires in COVID-19. Clones were sequenced by immunoSEQ multiplex PCR, and TCRdb holds only the in-frame ones, with some missing. The sample yields about 310,000 clones, approximately 89% seen once. The sequencing sample was made of PBMCs or T cells enriched from blood (not recorded which). The receptors stem from a woman between 35 and 50 years old who had recovered from COVID-19. Both conserved end residues are part of each CDR3. The D gene is left open where the match is weak. The size field is filled for only some rows; it gives once, few, many or a size class.

D: NA
size: NA
V: TRBV2
J: TRBJ1-5
CDR3: CASSVGYTGGGQPQHF
DNA: TGTGCCAGCAGTGTCGGGTACACCGGGGGAGGTCAGCCCCAGCATTTT

D: NA
size: NA
V: TRBV27
J: TRBJ1-3
CDR3: CASSFRLGGSNTIYF
DNA: TGTGCCAGCAGTTTTCGGCTAGGAGGCAGCAACACCATATATTTT

D: TRBD1
size: NA
V: TRBV19
J: TRBJ1-3
CDR3: CASRLRGDSSGNTIYF
DNA: TGTGCCAGTCGATTGAGGGGGGACAGCTCTGGAAACACCATATATTTT

D: TRBD2
size: few
V: TRBV7-9
J: TRBJ2-7
CDR3: CASSTSGRDGEQYF
DNA: TGTGCCAGCAGCACTAGCGGGAGGGACGGCGAGCAGTACTTC

D: NA
size: NA
V: TRBV4-3
J: TRBJ2-5
CDR3: CASSQEVVRETQYF
DNA: TGCGCCAGCAGCCAAGAGGTGGTCCGGGAGACCCAGTACTTC

D: NA
size: once
V: TRBV19
J: TRBJ2-2
CDR3: CASSLAAGELFF
DNA: TGTGCCAGTAGCCTAGCTGCCGGGGAGCTGTTTTTT

D: NA
size: NA
V: TRBV28
J: TRBJ1-5
CDR3: CASRLGSAKNQPQHF
DNA: TGTGCCAGCAGACTGGGGAGTGCGAAGAATCAGCCCCAGCATTTT

D: TRBD1
size: NA
V: TRBV7-6
J: TRBJ2-1
CDR3: CASRSLGQGAGEQFF
DNA: TGTGCCAGCAGGTCCCTGGGACAGGGGGCGGGTGAGCAGTTCTTC

D: TRBD1
size: once
V: TRBV9
J: TRBJ1-1
CDR3: CASRGDRDNTEAFF
DNA: TGTGCCAGCAGGGGGGACAGGGATAACACTGAAGCTTTCTTT

D: TRBD1
size: NA
V: TRBV7-6
J: TRBJ2-7
CDR3: CASSPLEGARWYEQYF
DNA: TGTGCCAGCAGCCCTTTAGAGGGGGCCCGGTGGTACGAGCAGTACTTC

D: NA
size: NA
V: TRBV5-4
J: TRBJ2-7
CDR3: CASSLTRGEQYF
DNA: TGTGCCAGCAGCTTGACGAGAGGAGAGCAGTACTTC

D: TRBD1
size: once
V: TRBV19
J: TRBJ1-1
CDR3: CASSSGTGRPLDTEAFF
DNA: TGTGCCAGTAGTTCCGGGACAGGTAGGCCCTTGGACACTGAAGCTTTCTTT

D: NA
size: NA
V: TRBV3-1/TRBV3-2
J: TRBJ2-5
CDR3: CASSQRFGAPRAETQYF
DNA: TGTGCCAGCAGCCAAAGGTTTGGGGCTCCGCGTGCCGAGACCCAGTACTTC

D: NA
size: NA
V: TRBV11-3
J: TRBJ1-4
CDR3: CASSSQGWVGEKLFF
DNA: TGTGCCAGCAGCTCCCAGGGATGGGTTGGGGAAAAACTGTTTTTT

D: NA
size: few
V: TRBV6-1
J: TRBJ1-6
CDR3: CASSESGGRGDSPLHF
DNA: TGTGCCAGCAGTGAAAGTGGGGGCAGGGGAGATTCACCCCTCCACTTT

D: NA
size: NA
V: TRBV10-3
J: TRBJ2-3
CDR3: CAISHRGSSTDTQYF
DNA: TGTGCCATCAGTCACCGAGGTAGTAGCACAGATACGCAGTATTTT

D: NA
size: NA
V: TRBV7-6
J: TRBJ1-3
CDR3: CASSSQTQTGGNTIYF
DNA: TGTGCCAGCAGCTCGCAGACCCAGACAGGAGGAAACACCATATATTTT

D: NA
size: NA
V: TRBV19
J: TRBJ1-5
CDR3: CASSMTVSNQPQHF
DNA: TGTGCCAGTAGTATGACAGTAAGCAATCAGCCCCAGCATTTT

D: TRBD1
size: NA
V: TRBV6-5
J: TRBJ1-6
CDR3: CASSYQTGMYSPLHF
DNA: TGTGCCAGCAGTTACCAGACAGGGATGTATTCACCCCTCCACTTT

D: NA
size: NA
V: TRBV5-1
J: TRBJ1-4
CDR3: CASSVGLTGYNEKLFF
DNA: TGCGCCAGCAGCGTCGGGCTGACAGGTTATAATGAAAAACTGTTTTTT

D: NA
size: NA
V: TRBV24-1
J: TRBJ2-1
CDR3: CATSDRDTTYNEQFF
DNA: TGTGCCACCAGTGATCGGGACACTACCTACAATGAGCAGTTCTTC

D: TRBD1
size: NA
V: TRBV30
J: TRBJ2-5
CDR3: CAHRGRGQETQYF
DNA: TGTGCGCACAGGGGTAGGGGGCAAGAGACCCAGTACTTC

D: TRBD2
size: few
V: TRBV3-1/TRBV3-2
J: TRBJ2-1
CDR3: CASSQASGVGEQFF
DNA: TGTGCCAGCAGCCAAGCCAGCGGGGTAGGAGAGCAGTTCTTC

D: NA
size: NA
V: TRBV2
J: TRBJ1-1
CDR3: CASSVGRGTEAFF
DNA: TGTGCCAGCAGTGTGGGCCGGGGAACTGAAGCTTTCTTT

D: NA
size: once
V: TRBV5-4
J: TRBJ1-2
CDR3: CASSLEGGYGYTF
DNA: TGTGCCAGCAGCTTGGAGGGAGGCTATGGCTACACCTTC

D: NA
size: NA
V: TRBV7-3
J: TRBJ2-1
CDR3: CASSPQGRNRGNEQFF
DNA: TGTGCCAGCAGCCCCCAGGGACGGAACCGGGGGAATGAGCAGTTCTTC

D: TRBD2
size: NA
V: TRBV7-3
J: TRBJ2-1
CDR3: CASSSTGTSFYEQFF
DNA: TGTGCCAGCAGCTCTACCGGGACTAGTTTCTATGAGCAGTTCTTC

D: NA
size: NA
V: TRBV30
J: TRBJ1-2
CDR3: CAWTVSLSGVGYTF
DNA: TGTGCCTGGACCGTCAGCTTGTCGGGGGTTGGCTACACCTTC

D: NA
size: NA
V: TRBV4-2
J: TRBJ1-5
CDR3: CASSPEPGASNQPQHF
DNA: TGTGCCAGCAGCCCAGAACCGGGAGCTAGCAATCAGCCCCAGCATTTT

D: TRBD2
size: NA
V: TRBV2
J: TRBJ2-5
CDR3: CASSEGQRERETQYF
DNA: TGTGCCAGCAGTGAAGGCCAGCGGGAGAGAGAGACCCAGTACTTC

D: NA
size: once
V: TRBV7-9
J: TRBJ2-3
CDR3: CASSPDRNIDTQYF
DNA: TGTGCCAGCAGCCCCGACAGAAACATAGATACGCAGTATTTT

D: NA
size: NA
V: TRBV7-8
J: TRBJ2-7
CDR3: CASSLGIESYEQYF
DNA: TGTGCCAGCAGCTTAGGAATAGAGAGCTACGAGCAGTACTTC

D: TRBD1
size: NA
V: TRBV6-5
J: TRBJ1-6
CDR3: CASRDRVLRNSPLHF
DNA: TGTGCCAGCAGGGACAGGGTCTTAAGGAATTCACCCCTCCACTTT

D: NA
size: NA
V: TRBV4-3
J: TRBJ1-1
CDR3: CASSLSQGLNTEAFF
DNA: TGCGCCAGCAGCCTCTCACAGGGATTGAACACTGAAGCTTTCTTT

D: TRBD1
size: NA
V: TRBV18
J: TRBJ1-6
CDR3: CASSQLPGQGEGSYNSPLHF
DNA: TGTGCCAGCTCACAGCTTCCTGGACAGGGAGAGGGGTCCTATAATTCACCCCTCCACTTT

D: NA
size: NA
V: TRBV3-1/TRBV3-2
J: TRBJ2-2
CDR3: CASSLGGVQTGELFF
DNA: TGTGCCAGCAGCCTCGGAGGGGTCCAAACCGGGGAGCTGTTTTTT

D: TRBD1
size: NA
V: TRBV29-1
J: TRBJ1-4
CDR3: CSGLQGAGEKLFF
DNA: TGCAGCGGACTACAGGGGGCGGGTGAAAAACTGTTTTTT

D: TRBD2
size: NA
V: TRBV27
J: TRBJ2-2
CDR3: CASSIRPGLGFTGELFF
DNA: TGTGCCAGCAGTATCAGACCGGGACTAGGGTTCACCGGGGAGCTGTTTTTT

D: TRBD2
size: NA
V: TRBV5-4
J: TRBJ2-7
CDR3: CASSLAIAGGFPSYEQYF
DNA: TGTGCCAGCAGCTTGGCGATAGCGGGAGGGTTTCCCTCCTACGAGCAGTACTTC

D: NA
size: NA
V: TRBV10-1
J: TRBJ2-1
CDR3: CASSESELYNEQFF
DNA: TGCGCCAGCAGTGAGTCGGAGCTCTACAATGAGCAGTTCTTC

D: TRBD1
size: NA
V: TRBV3-1/TRBV3-2
J: TRBJ2-7
CDR3: CASSHPQGATYEQYF
DNA: TGTGCCAGCAGCCACCCACAGGGGGCCACCTACGAGCAGTACTTC

D: NA
size: NA
V: TRBV5-1
J: TRBJ1-5
CDR3: CASSLDSTPDQPQHF
DNA: TGCGCCAGCAGCTTAGACAGCACCCCCGATCAGCCCCAGCATTTT

D: NA
size: once
V: TRBV4-3
J: TRBJ2-2
CDR3: CASSQDPANTGELFF
DNA: TGCGCCAGCAGCCAAGATCCGGCGAACACCGGGGAGCTGTTTTTT

D: NA
size: NA
V: TRBV4-3
J: TRBJ2-5
CDR3: CASSQGTTQETQYF
DNA: TGCGCCAGCAGCCAAGGGACAACCCAAGAGACCCAGTACTTC

D: NA
size: NA
V: TRBV25-1
J: TRBJ2-3
CDR3: CASSVGLTDTQYF
DNA: TGTGCCAGCAGTGTGGGACTTACAGATACGCAGTATTTT

D: TRBD1
size: once
V: TRBV3-1/TRBV3-2
J: TRBJ1-4
CDR3: CASSQDHLRDRDGEKLFF
DNA: TGTGCCAGCAGCCAAGATCACCTACGGGACAGGGATGGGGAAAAACTGTTTTTT

D: NA
size: NA
V: TRBV30
J: TRBJ2-6
CDR3: CAWRGDGSSGANVLTF
DNA: TGTGCCTGGAGAGGGGACGGGAGCTCTGGGGCCAACGTCCTGACTTTC